This is a list of T cell receptor beta chains from one sample in a study of early T cells in non-severe SARS-CoV-2 infection. TCRdb independently ran MiXCR on the 5' RACE reads; one entry per CDR3 protein. The sample lists about 52,000 distinct CDR3 sequences, roughly 8.2% occurring once. The material sequenced was whole blood. Receptors originate from an adult who was a healthcare worker with PCR-confirmed SARS-CoV-2 infection or an uninfected control (not recorded which). The CDR3 runs from the conserved cysteine through the conserved F or W. Fields, in order: J gene, V gene, D gene, clone size, CDR3 DNA, CDR3 protein. A D gene is named only where the DNA matches it firmly. Size values are once, few and many counts, or a class for expanded clones, and some rows have none.

TRBJ1-2 TRBV29-1 . few TGCAGCGTTGAACATGTCGGGTGGGGCTACACCTTC CSVEHVGWGYTF
TRBJ2-7 TRBV20-1 . many TGCAGTGCTAGGTCCGGGACCCACGACTACGAGCAGTACTTC CSARSGTHDYEQYF
TRBJ2-3 TRBV6-5 . few TGTGCCAGCAGTTACTTTGCACCGACAGGAGGCACAGATACGCAGTATTTT CASSYFAPTGGTDTQYF
TRBJ1-5 TRBV6-6 . . TGTGCCGCCTGGGGGGATCGGGGCAATCAGCCCCAGCATTTT CAAWGDRGNQPQHF
TRBJ2-5 TRBV28 . . TGTGCCAGCAGTTTATGTCCAGCGTGCCCTTGGGAGACCCAGTACTTC CASSLCPACPWETQYF
TRBJ1-5 TRBV19 . many TGTGCCAGTAGTATTTTGGAGGGGCGCCAACCCCAGCATTTT CASSILEGRQPQHF
TRBJ2-7 TRBV27 . . TGTGCCAGTCAGGGGCGGAGTAACGGTTACGAGCAGTACTTC CASQGRSNGYEQYF
TRBJ2-3 TRBV18 . few TGTGCCAGCTCACCAAATGACCCTACTAGCACAGATACGCAGTATTTT CASSPNDPTSTDTQYF
TRBJ2-1 TRBV29-1 TRBD2 . TGCAGCGTTGTGGAAAGCGGGAGGGCATCCAATGAGCAGTTCTTC CSVVESGRASNEQFF
TRBJ2-5 TRBV12-3/TRBV12-4 TRBD2 . TGTGCCAGCAAACCTTTCGGGGGGACCCAAGAGACCAAGTACTTC CASKPFGGTQETKYF
TRBJ1-2 TRBV10-2 TRBD1 . TGCGCCAGCAGTGAAAGGGGGCTTGGCTACACCTTC CASSERGLGYTF
TRBJ2-1 TRBV5-1 TRBD2 few TGCGCCAGCAGCCCTCAGCGGGGGGTAGATGAGCAGTTCTTC CASSPQRGVDEQFF
TRBJ2-3 TRBV29-1 TRBD2 . TGCAGCGTGCAAGCGGGGGCTCCCACAGATACGCAGTATTTT CSVQAGAPTDTQYF
TRBJ1-4 TRBV18 . few TGTGCCAGCTCACCAAGGGGTCTCACGGTAACGGAAAAACTGTTTTTT CASSPRGLTVTEKLFF
TRBJ2-1 TRBV2 . few TGTGCCAGCAGGGCTAGTACGTACAATGAGCAGTTCTTC CASRASTYNEQFF
TRBJ1-5 TRBV7-9 . many TGTGCCAACCTCCTCAGGGTGGGACTTCAGCCCCAGCATTTT CANLLRVGLQPQHF
TRBJ2-7 TRBV11-2 . few TGTGCCAGCAGCTCCCCCGGGGGCGCGTGGGAGCAGTACTTC CASSSPGGAWEQYF
TRBJ1-2 TRBV12-3/TRBV12-4 . many TGTGCCAGCGGGGGATCTCGGGGGACCCCTAACTATGGCTACACCTTC CASGGSRGTPNYGYTF
TRBJ1-1 TRBV7-2 TRBD1 few TGTGCCAGCAGCCCACAGGGGGACACTGAAGCTTTCTTT CASSPQGDTEAFF
TRBJ2-7 TRBV2 . few TGTGCCAGCAGGGAGGGACCGTCGGTCGCCTACGAGCAGTACTTC CASREGPSVAYEQYF
TRBJ2-3 TRBV5-1 TRBD2 . TGCGCCAGCAGCTTGGCCAGCGGGGGGGTAACAGATACGCAGTATTTT CASSLASGGVTDTQYF
TRBJ2-7 TRBV20-1 . . TGCAGTGCCGCCATTACAGAAGGCTACGAGCAGTACTTC CSAAITEGYEQYF
TRBJ2-1 TRBV5-1 TRBD1 few TGCGCCAGCAGCCCACAGGGGCTCAATGAGCAGTTCTTC CASSPQGLNEQFF
TRBJ2-1 TRBV5-5 . few TGTGCCAGCAGCCCCTTTGGGGATCAGTTGCTCTTC CASSPFGDQLLF
TRBJ2-1 TRBV5-4 . . TGTGCCAGCAGCTTGGGACAGTACTCCTACAATGAGCAGTTCTTC CASSLGQYSYNEQFF
TRBJ2-5 TRBV3-1 . . TGTGCCAGCAGCCCTTACGGAAGGGCCGAGGAGACCCAGTACTTC CASSPYGRAEETQYF
TRBJ2-1 TRBV20-1 TRBD2 . TGCAGTGCTAGACTAGCGGGGGTCAATGAGCAGTTCTTC CSARLAGVNEQFF
TRBJ2-3 TRBV4-2 . once TGTGCCAGCAGCCAAGATCGGACAGCGGGGGATACGCAGTATTTT CASSQDRTAGDTQYF
TRBJ2-2 TRBV9 TRBD1 . TGTGCCAGCAGCCCCCAGGACAGGGTCAACACCGGGGAGCTGTTTTTT CASSPQDRVNTGELFF
TRBJ2-2 TRBV7-6 . few TGTGCCAGCGGTGTGAGCACCGGGGAGCTGTTTTTT CASGVSTGELFF
TRBJ2-3 TRBV10-2 TRBD1 few TGCGCCAGCCTTTTCCAGGGGGCAGATACGCAGTATTTT CASLFQGADTQYF
TRBJ2-5 TRBV20-1 . . TGCAGTGTGGTAACTCCGGGATTATCTGAGACCCAGTACTTC CSVVTPGLSETQYF
TRBJ2-7 TRBV2 TRBD1 few TGTGCCAGCAGTGAGGGCCAGGGGGCAACCTACGAGCAGTACTTC CASSEGQGATYEQYF
TRBJ1-1 TRBV18 . many TGTGCCAGCCGCCGGCCGGCGAACACTGAAGCTTTCTTT CASRRPANTEAFF
TRBJ2-1 TRBV19 TRBD2 many TGTGCCAGTAGTGGGGTAGCGGGTCGGTCCTACAATGAGCAGTTCTTC CASSGVAGRSYNEQFF
TRBJ2-1 TRBV5-1 . few TGCGCCAGCAGCTCGGACTGGGGCAATGAGCAGTTCTTC CASSSDWGNEQFF
TRBJ1-5 TRBV12-3/TRBV12-4 . many TGTGCCAGCAGGGTTCTCCTACCGGCGCTACCCCTCAATCAGCCCCAGCATTTT CASRVLLPALPLNQPQHF
TRBJ2-7 TRBV6-5 TRBD2 many TGTGCCAGCAGTGCACTAGCGGGGGTTTACGAGCAGTACTTC CASSALAGVYEQYF
TRBJ2-3 TRBV29-1 . many TGCAGCGTTGATGATCCCACAGATACGCAGTATTTT CSVDDPTDTQYF
TRBJ1-1 TRBV20-1 . many TGCAGTGCTAGCTCGTCGATCTGGGCCCGGAACACTGAAGCTTTCTTT CSASSSIWARNTEAFF
TRBJ2-7 TRBV7-8 TRBD2 many TGTGCCAGCAGCGGTCTAGCGGGGGCCTACGAGCAGTACTTC CASSGLAGAYEQYF